This T cell receptor (beta chain) was profiled in a study of shared clonotypes between healthy human individuals. Assay used: immunoSEQ multiplex PCR; TCRdb lists only in-frame clones, some missing. Among over 400,000 clones listed, more than 65% were seen once. The CDR3 is made up of 12 amino acids. Per the germline V gene, CDR1 is GTSNPN and CDR2 is SVGIG (reference sequence). Deletions cut 5 bases from V and 4 bases from J, with 12 bases between. The TCR originated in a woman between 35 and 50 years old in good health. Some clones in this sample may be carry-over from other donors' samples. The chain couples TRBV30 to TRBJ2-7; a possible D gene is TRBD1 (5 bases). Material for sequencing was PBMCs. CDR3 sequence: CAWSTQGYEQYF. The CDR3 region has the DNA TGTGCCTGGTCCACCCAGGGTTACGAGCAGTACTTC.